This TCR beta chain was recorded in a study of T-cell reconstitution after alpha-beta-depleted transplantation in children. The table lists this clonotype with many counts. CDR1 SQVTM and CDR2 ANQGSEA come from the germline V gene. This CDR3 contains 15 residues. V was clipped by 4 bases and J by 3 bases, with 18 bases between them. Unique molecular identifiers were used in preparing the TCRbeta library. TCRdb itself ran the PCR reads through MiXCR, one entry per CDR3 protein. The data contain roughly 120,000 distinct CDR3 sequences, 10% of them seen just once; the ten biggest clones take up about 7.3%.

The chain couples TRBV29-1 to TRBJ2-5; weak D call: TRBD2 (6 bases). This sequence originates from a human donor who donated a stem cell graft to a child with acute lymphoblastic leukemia. Source: PBMCs from the stem cell graft donor, taken from the stem cell graft. The DNA of the CDR3 is TGCAGCGTTGGGGGTGGACACTGGGAGGAAGAGACCCAGTACTTC. This sequence encodes CSVGGGHWEEETQYF.